This T cell receptor beta chain was obtained from a study of cytomegalovirus exposure and HLA in healthy donors. Study outcomes and limitations: The study found most TCR sequences rare, yet found some public TCRs in many donors.

PCR employed 60 Vbeta and 13 Jbeta primers. The repertoire was sequenced with immunoSEQ multiplex PCR; TCRdb's copy has only in-frame clones and lacks some. The sample lists 110,000 to 150,000 clones, around three quarters occurring once. Donors showed nominal health when sampled, although they likely had unrecorded immune exposures. As concerns this clone: Its antigen is as yet unknown.

Per germline, CDR1 MNHNY and CDR2 SVGAGI (reference sequence). The CDR3 sequence is 13 residues long. V was pared by 8 bases and J by 5 bases, with 8 bases of the junction left unmatched. J is TRBJ2-5 and V is TRBV6-6; 7 bases align to TRBD1. Sequenced input: PBMCs. The receptor comes from a woman aged 55-69 years in good health and CMV-seropositive. The CDR3 loop reads CASHRGSGETQYF. The CDR3, as DNA: TGTGCCAGCCACAGGGGATCTGGCGAGACCCAGTACTTC.